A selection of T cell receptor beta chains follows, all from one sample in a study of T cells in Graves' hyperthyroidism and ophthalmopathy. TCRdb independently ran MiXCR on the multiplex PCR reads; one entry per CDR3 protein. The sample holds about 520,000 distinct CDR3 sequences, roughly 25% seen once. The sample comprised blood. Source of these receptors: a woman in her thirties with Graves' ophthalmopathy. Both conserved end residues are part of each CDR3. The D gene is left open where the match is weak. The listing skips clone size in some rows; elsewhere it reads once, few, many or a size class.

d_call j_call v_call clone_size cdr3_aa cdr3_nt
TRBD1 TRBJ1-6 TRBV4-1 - CASSQNMNGQGNSPLHF TGCGCCAGCAGCCAAAATATGAATGGACAGGGAAATTCACCCCTCCACTTT
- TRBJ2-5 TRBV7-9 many CASSRGGQEAETQYF TGTGCCAGCAGCCGCGGGGGCCAAGAGGCGGAGACCCAGTACTTC
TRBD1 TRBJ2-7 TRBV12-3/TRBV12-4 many CASSSRQGDEQYF TGTGCCAGCAGTTCCCGACAGGGCGACGAGCAGTACTTC
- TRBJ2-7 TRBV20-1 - CSASHPAGGDYYEQYF TGCAGTGCTAGCCACCCGGCGGGCGGGGATTACTACGAGCAGTACTTC
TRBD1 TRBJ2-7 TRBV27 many CASSSYAYRQGNEQYF TGTGCCAGCAGTTCCTACGCGTATCGACAGGGGAACGAGCAATACTTC
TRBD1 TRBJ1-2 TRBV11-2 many CASSLSTGANYGYTF TGTGCCAGCAGCTTATCGACAGGGGCTAACTATGGCTACACCTTC
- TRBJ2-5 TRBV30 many CAWSPLFQETQYF TGTGCCTGGAGTCCACTATTTCAAGAGACCCAGTACTTC
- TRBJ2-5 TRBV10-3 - CAISDPGLIGEETQYF TGTGCCATCAGTGATCCGGGACTTATTGGAGAAGAGACCCAGTACTTC
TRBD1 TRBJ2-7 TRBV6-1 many CASSAGTGRYEQYF TGTGCCAGCAGTGCCGGGACAGGGAGATACGAGCAGTACTTC
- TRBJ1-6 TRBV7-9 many CASSLIDLNSPLHF TGTGCCAGCAGCTTAATAGATCTCAATTCACCCCTCCACTTT
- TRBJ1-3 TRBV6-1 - CASSEGRGGNTIYF TGTGCCAGCAGTGAAGGACGCGGTGGAAACACCATATATTTT
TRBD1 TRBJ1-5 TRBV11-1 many CASSLITGGIDQPQHF TGTGCCAGCAGCTTAATCACAGGGGGTATTGATCAGCCCCAGCATTTT
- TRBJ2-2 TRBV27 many CASSLSSRGVVGELFF TGTGCCAGCAGTTTATCGTCCAGGGGAGTGGTCGGGGAGCTGTTTTTT
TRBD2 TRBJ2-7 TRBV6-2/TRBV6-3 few CASSYSMGLAGDLAYEQCF TGTGCCAGTAGTTACTCAATGGGACTAGCGGGGGATCTAGCCTACGAGCAGTGCTTC
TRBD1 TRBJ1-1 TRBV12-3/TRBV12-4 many CASSRQGRTEAFF TGTGCCAGCAGTAGACAGGGCCGGACTGAAGCTTTCTTT
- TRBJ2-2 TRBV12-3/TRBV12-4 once CASRPDTTNTGELFF TGTGCCAGCAGACCCGACACTACGAACACCGGGGAGCTGTTTTTT
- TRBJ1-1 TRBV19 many CAASPLLNTEAFF TGTGCCGCAAGTCCCCTTTTAAACACTGAAGCTTTCTTT